Presented here are 24 T cell receptor beta chains from one specimen sequenced in a study of CD8 T cells in Susac syndrome. Random hexamers were used to reverse transcribe an amount of roughly 0.45 to 1 ug RNA. From the immunoSEQ multiplex PCR reads, TCRdb called clonotypes with MiXCR, one entry per CDR3 protein. The repertoire holds roughly 200,000 distinct CDR3 sequences, with approximately 96% as singletons. Sequencing was done on a sample of CD4+ T cells from PBMCs. The source of these receptors is a human donor with multiple sclerosis.

V gene TRBV28 combines with J gene TRBJ2-7; 10 bases match TRBD1. Trimming removed 7 bases from V and 4 bases from J; junction bases left unmatched: 7. Germline V gives CDR1 MDHEN, CDR2 SYDVKM. The CDR3 runs to 14 residues. CDR3 in amino acids: CASTTRDRGYEQYF. The CDR3 DNA reads TGTGCCAGCACCACTAGGGACAGGGGTTACGAGCAGTACTTC.

V usage is TRBV12-3 or TRBV12-4 and J usage is TRBJ1-5, with TRBD1 identical over 8 bases. The V segment lost 5 bases and the J segment 3 bases; nucleotides outside the gene matches: 12. This CDR3 spans 17 amino acids. As DNA, the CDR3 is TGTGCCAGCAGTGACAGGGGAAGCAATCGGACCAATCAGCCCCAGCATTTT. The encoded protein is CASSDRGSNRTNQPQHF.

CDR3 residues: CASSSPPQPQHF. DNA for the CDR3: TGTGCCAGCAGTTCCCCCCCTCAGCCCCAGCATTTT. This rearrangement joins TRBV28 to TRBJ1-5; D unclear. Germline lookup yields CDR1 MDHEN and CDR2 SYDVKM. V was trimmed by 4 bases and J by 6 bases, leaving 7 bases between them. The CDR3 extends over 12 amino acids.

The rearrangement joins TRBV3-1 to TRBJ1-3, with 8 bases that match TRBD1. J was trimmed by 4 bases and V by 4 bases; bases with no gene match: 9. This CDR3 spans 16 amino acids. CDR1 LGHDT and CDR2 YNNKEL come from the germline V gene (reference sequence). In DNA form, the CDR3 reads TGTGCCAGCAGCCCGCAGGGGGCCATAGAAGGAAACACCATATATTTT. Translation: CASSPQGAIEGNTIYF.

This chain joins TRBV13 and TRBJ2-7; the match to TRBD1 covers 11 bases. V trimming: 5 bases; J trimming: 3 bases; junction bases outside the gene matches: 3. This CDR3 has 14 amino acids. CDR1 and CDR2 from the germline V gene are PRHDT and FYEKMQ (reference sequence). The CDR3 is CASSRDRGIYEQYF. The CDR3 nucleotides are TGTGCCAGCAGCCGGGACAGGGGGATCTACGAGCAGTACTTC. Supplemented by reference TRBV13 and TRBJ2-7, the full variable domain reads AAGVIQSPRHLIKEKRETATLKCYPIPRHDTVYWYQQGPGQDPQFLISFYEKMQSDKGSIPDRFSAQQFSDYHSELNMSSLELGDSALYFCASSRDRGIYEQYFGPGTRLTVT.

The V call is TRBV19, the J call TRBJ2-6; no clear D gene. Germline values: CDR1 LNHDA, CDR2 SQIVND (reference sequence). The V and J ends lost 3 bases and 0 bases respectively, with 12 bases between them. The CDR3 contains 17 residues. In DNA, the CDR3 is TGTGCCAGTAGTATCCCCACCCTCGACTCTGGGGCCAACGTCCTGACTTTC. As protein: CASSIPTLDSGANVLTF.

V gene TRBV20-1 combines with J gene TRBJ2-7; D is unresolved. The V end lost 4 bases, the J end lost 3 bases, and 16 bases lay between the germline ends. The germline CDR1 and CDR2 sequences are DFQATT and SNEGSKA (reference sequence). The CDR3 totals 14 residues. CDR3 DNA: TGCAGTGCTAATATCGGCAGCGAGTACTACGAGCAGTACTTC. Its protein is CSANIGSEYYEQYF.

The V and J genes are TRBV11-2 and TRBJ2-5; no definite D call. The V and J ends lost 1 base and 2 bases respectively, with 14 bases between them. From germline, CDR1 is SGHAT and CDR2 FQNNGV. The CDR3 has 16 residues. In DNA, the CDR3 is TGTGCCAGCAGCTTAGGAGGCCTTAATCTACAAGAGACCCAGTACTTC. It encodes CASSLGGLNLQETQYF.

The chain has TRBV29-1 and TRBJ1-1; D is possibly TRBD1 (5 bases). CDR3 length equals 12 residues. The germline V gene encodes CDR1 SQVTM and CDR2 ANQGSEA. The V end lost 7 bases, the J end lost 4 bases, and 13 bases lay between the germline ends. This chain's CDR3 is CSGGGGGTEAFF. CDR3 nucleotides: TGCAGCGGGGGGGGTGGTGGCACTGAAGCTTTCTTT.

The J gene is TRBJ1-2, the V gene TRBV28; 10 bases agree with TRBD1. Looked up from germline, CDR1 is MDHEN and CDR2 is SYDVKM. Trimming at V came to 6 bases and at J to 8 bases, leaving 12 bases not matched to a gene. The CDR3 has 15 residues. The CDR3 DNA follows: TGTGCCAGCAGATTTCTTGGACAGGGGGGCGAAGGCTACACCTTC. Translating it yields CASRFLGQGGEGYTF.

CDR3 sequence: CSATPGSNQPQHF. Here the CDR3 DNA reads TGCAGTGCCACCCCGGGGAGCAATCAGCCCCAGCATTTT. This rearrangement joins TRBV20-1 to TRBJ1-5; unclear D gene. The V end was cut by 6 bases, the J end by 1 base, with 10 bases between. Germline V CDR1 and CDR2: DFQATT, SNEGSKA (reference sequence). The CDR3 contains 13 residues.

V gene TRBV30 combines with J gene TRBJ1-2; no definite D call. The CDR3 runs 13 residues. Trimming stripped 6 bases from V and 6 bases from J, with 17 bases between. Germline V gene sequence: CDR1 GTSNPN, CDR2 SVGIG (reference sequence). The CDR3 DNA is TGTGCCTGTCCAGCCGACCCTCGCAATGGCTACACCTTC. Translating it yields CACPADPRNGYTF.

The chain joins TRBV27 to TRBJ2-3; 10 nucleotides match TRBD2. The germline CDR1 and CDR2 sequences are MNHEY and SMNVEV (reference sequence). V lost 6 bases, J lost 4 bases, and 4 bases stayed unmatched. The CDR3 sequence is 14 residues long. This CDR3 is CASRLAGFSDTQYF. The CDR3 bases are TGTGCCAGCAGACTAGCGGGGTTTTCAGATACGCAGTATTTT.

The count of this clonotype is one. The genes are TRBV20-1 and TRBJ1-5; D may be TRBD1 (6 bases). Germline loops: CDR1 DFQATT, CDR2 SNEGSKA (reference sequence). The CDR3 extends over 18 amino acids. Trimming cost V 0 bases and J 5 bases, with 23 bases left between them. Here the CDR3 DNA reads TGCAGTGCTAGAGATCCGCAAAAAGGGGGACCCCGGGATCAGCCCCAGCATTTT. It encodes CSARDPQKGGPRDQPQHF.

V and J are TRBV4-1 and TRBJ2-3; 8 nucleotides align to TRBD2. The V gene end was trimmed by 1 base and the J gene end by 4 bases; junction bases not matched to a gene: 4. Germline CDR1 and CDR2: MGHRA and YSYEKL. This CDR3 spans 15 amino acids. This CDR3 reads CASSQVGGGPDTQYF. Here the CDR3 DNA reads TGCGCCAGCAGCCAAGTGGGCGGGGGGCCAGATACGCAGTATTTT.

This rearrangement joins TRBV6-5 to TRBJ1-1; D not resolved. CDR1 and CDR2 (germline): MNHEY, SVGAGI. The CDR3 loop spans 14 amino acids. Between the trimmed V and J ends, which lost 2 bases and 0 bases, there was a span of 7 bases. The CDR3 loop reads CASSYARMNTEAFF. Written as DNA, the CDR3 is TGTGCCAGCAGTTACGCTCGAATGAACACTGAAGCTTTCTTT.

This rearrangement joins TRBV16 to TRBJ2-7; D ambiguous. Germline V CDR1 and CDR2: KGHSY, FQNENV. CDR3 length: 12 amino acids. The germline V and J ends were trimmed by 4 bases and 9 bases, with 13 bases remaining between them. CDR3 protein: CASSRQESRQYF. The CDR3 bases are TGTGCCAGCAGCCGGCAGGAAAGCCGGCAGTACTTC.

This chain connects TRBV20-1 to TRBJ2-5; 9 bases map to TRBD1. J gave up 2 bases and V 7 bases, and 8 bases lay outside the gene matches. The germline V gene has CDR1 DFQATT and CDR2 SNEGSKA (reference sequence). The CDR3 is 14 residues long. The CDR3 region is CSVLDRGGQETQYF. The CDR3 coding sequence is TGCAGTGTTTTGGACAGGGGAGGGCAAGAGACCCAGTACTTC.

The chain is built from TRBV5-1 and TRBJ2-5; TRBD1 matches 8 bases. The CDR3 is made up of 13 amino acids. Germline CDR1 reads SGHRS; CDR2 reads YFSETQ. Trimming cost V 4 bases and J 4 bases; bases outside gene matches: 3. Here the CDR3 DNA reads TGCGCCAGCAGCATTGGACAGGGAGAGACCCAGTACTTC. This gives the protein CASSIGQGETQYF.

CDR3 nucleotides: TGCAGCGGCCTGGACGGCCCGGCTGGCTACACCTTC. Amino acids: CSGLDGPAGYTF. The rearrangement joins TRBV29-1 to TRBJ1-2; D is undetermined. Germline assignment: CDR1 SQVTM and CDR2 ANQGSEA. V lost 7 bases and J 7 bases, leaving 16 bases between the germline ends. The CDR3 is made up of 12 amino acids. The complete variable domain, with remaining parts taken from reference TRBV29-1 and TRBJ1-2, reads SAVISQKPSRDICQRGTSLTIQCQVDSQVTMMFWYRQQPGQSLTLIATANQGSEATYESGFVIDKFPISRPNLTFSTLTVSNMSPEDSSIYLCSGLDGPAGYTFGSGTRLTVV.

The rearrangement uses TRBV3-1 and TRBJ1-1; D is ambiguous. The V gene's germline CDR1 is LGHDT and CDR2 YNNKEL (reference sequence). V was pared by 4 bases and J by 2 bases, with 11 bases between. The CDR3 consists of 14 residues. The CDR3 spells CASSPTNQNTEAFF. DNA for the CDR3: TGTGCCAGCAGCCCCACGAACCAAAACACTGAAGCTTTCTTT.

The chain combines TRBV5-1 with TRBJ2-7; no firm D call. The CDR3 is 16 residues long. The V end was cut by 1 base, the J end by 0 bases, with 14 bases between. Germline CDR1 and CDR2: SGHRS and YFSETQ. CDR3 bases: TGCGCCAGCAGCTTGCTTGGCAGCTTGGCCTCCTACGAGCAGTACTTC. Amino acids: CASSLLGSLASYEQYF.

The V gene is TRBV20-1, the J gene TRBJ2-7; 7 bases fit TRBD2. Looked up from germline, CDR1 is DFQATT and CDR2 is SNEGSKA (reference sequence). V gave up 7 bases and J gave up 4 bases; unmatched junction bases: 4. The CDR3 loop spans 11 amino acids. CDR3 sequence (DNA): TGCAGTGGCGGGGGTGCTTACGAGCAGTACTTC. It codes for CSGGGAYEQYF.

This clonotype was seen just once. This chain links TRBV29-1 with TRBJ2-3; no clear D gene. Trimming cost V 7 bases and J 6 bases, with 8 bases left between them. The CDR3 runs 10 residues. Germline CDR1 SQVTM, CDR2 ANQGSEA. For the CDR3, the DNA is TGCAGCGGTTCAGAGGATACGCAGTATTTT. As protein: CSGSEDTQYF.